This T cell receptor beta chain was identified in a study of cytomegalovirus exposure and HLA in healthy donors. Whole-study findings and limits: Among TCR sequences, most were rare, though some public TCRs appeared in many donors. A later analysis by the authors found several of the most significant clusters apparently linked to common viral pathogens. Reportedly, TCR beta sequences accurately predicted HLA-A and HLA-B alleles in most subjects. As immune exposure information, only CMV serostatus was available.

V gave up 6 bases and J gave up 3 bases; unmatched junction bases: 3. Germline V gives CDR1 SGHNT, CDR2 YYREEE (reference sequence). The CDR3 spans 13 residues. Use of 60 Vbeta and 13 Jbeta primers characterized the PCR. TCRdb's copy holds only in-frame clones and misses some; the assay was immunoSEQ multiplex PCR. The sample consists of tens of thousands of clones, about four fifths of them appearing once. Details on this clone: Its specificity is not known.

V gene TRBV5-4 combines with J gene TRBJ2-7, with TRBD2 identical over 10 bases. Source material: PBMCs. The sequence was obtained from a woman between 25 and 40 years old in good health and CMV-seronegative. The CDR3: CASTSSGSYEQYF. The CDR3 DNA follows: TGTGCCAGCACCTCTAGCGGGAGCTACGAGCAGTACTTC.